The 32 T cell receptor beta chains below come from one sample, sequenced in a study of cytomegalovirus exposure and HLA in healthy donors. Primers included in the PCR were 60 Vbeta and 13 Jbeta primers. Using immunoSEQ multiplex PCR, the repertoire was profiled, and TCRdb retains in-frame clones only, with some absent. This sample has roughly 86,000 clones, with 70% to 85% found just once. The source material was PBMCs. All receptors derive from a man aged 60-69 years in good health and CMV-seronegative.

The chain joins TRBV19 to TRBJ2-5; 11 positions agree with TRBD1. Germline assignment: CDR1 LNHDA and CDR2 SQIVND (reference sequence). The CDR3 spans 17 residues. The junction had 19 bases not matched to a gene; V was cut back by 10 bases and J by 6 bases. In DNA, the CDR3 is TGTGCCATCGGACCTCGGACCGGGACAGGGGGTCCGCAGACCCAGTACTTC. This codes for CAIGPRTGTGGPQTQYF. Variable domain in full (rest from reference TRBV19 and TRBJ2-5): DGGITQSPKYLFRKEGQNVTLSCEQNLNHDAMYWYRQDPGQGLRLIYYSQIVNDFQKGDIAEGYSVSREKKESFPLTVTSAQKNPTAFYLCAIGPRTGTGGPQTQYFGPGTRLLVL.

The gene calls are TRBV5-1 and TRBJ2-7, with 12 nucleotides matching TRBD2. The V and J ends lost 4 bases and 1 base, in that order; junction bases with no gene match: 3. The CDR3 totals 15 residues. Germline V gives CDR1 SGHRS, CDR2 YFSETQ. CDR3: CASSRLAGESYEQYF. In nucleotides, the CDR3 is TGCGCCAGCAGCAGACTAGCGGGGGAGTCCTACGAGCAGTACTTC.

V gene TRBV15 combines with J gene TRBJ1-6; D is perhaps TRBD1 (5 bases). Trimming cost V 0 bases and J 9 bases, with 15 bases left between them. This CDR3 contains 16 residues. Germline V gene sequence: CDR1 LNHNV, CDR2 YYDKDF (reference sequence). CDR3 sequence reads: CATSRDPQGVGSPLHF. The DNA of the CDR3 is TGTGCCACCAGCAGAGATCCCCAGGGTGTGGGTTCACCCCTCCACTTT. Full variable domain (rest looked up from reference TRBV15 and TRBJ1-6): DAMVIQNPRYQVTQFGKPVTLSCSQTLNHNVMYWYQQKSSQAPKLLFHYYDKDFNNEADTPDNFQSRRPNTSFCFLDIRSPGLGDTAMYLCATSRDPQGVGSPLHFGNGTRLTVT.

CDR3 sequence reads: CASSTPRGGQETQYF. The CDR3 region has the DNA TGTGCCAGCAGTACTCCCCGGGGTGGCCAAGAGACCCAGTACTTC. The J gene is TRBJ2-5, the V gene TRBV28; D possibly corresponds to TRBD2 (5 bases). The V and J ends lost 5 bases and 1 base respectively, with 14 bases between them. The CDR3 extends over 15 amino acids. CDR1 is MDHEN and CDR2 is SYDVKM in the germline V gene.

The chain uses TRBV7-2 and TRBJ2-3; 9 nucleotides agree with TRBD2. J lost 11 bases, V lost 6 bases, and 12 bases had no gene match. Germline V gives CDR1 SGHTA, CDR2 FQGNSA. This CDR3 comprises 14 residues. The CDR3 sequence: CASRWVAGAPEQYF. The CDR3 nucleotides are TGTGCCAGCAGATGGGTAGCGGGGGCCCCAGAGCAGTATTTT.

V and J are TRBV1 and TRBJ2-7; the table assigns TRBD1, which was not confirmed against the DNA. TRBV1 is reported as a pseudogene. The CDR3 contains 20 residues. For the CDR3, the DNA is TGCACCAGCAGCAAACGACGGGACAGGGGGTTCAATTTGAGCTCCTACGAGCAGTACTTC. It translates to CTSSKRRDRGFNLSSYEQYF.

This clone was counted a few times. The chain employs TRBV19 and TRBJ2-6; 7 positions agree with TRBD2. Germline CDR1 is LNHDA and CDR2 is SQIVND (reference sequence). Trimming at V came to 8 bases and at J to 3 bases, leaving 4 bases not matched to a gene. The CDR3 is 14 amino acids. CDR3 bases: TGTGCCAGTGGGGGGGTAGGTGGGGCCAACGTCCTGACTTTC. Amino acid sequence: CASGGVGGANVLTF.

This clone appeared a single time. The chain employs TRBV6-1 and TRBJ1-4; 9 nucleotides line up with TRBD1. This CDR3 is 15 amino acids long. The germline V gene has CDR1 MNHNS and CDR2 SASEGT. The ends lost 2 bases at V and 8 bases at J; junction bases unmatched: 6. The CDR3 here is CASSELGQGWEKLFF. DNA for the CDR3: TGTGCCAGCAGTGAATTGGGACAGGGTTGGGAAAAACTGTTTTTT.

Remarks on this clone: Likely a read error: the CDR3 ends without its conserved phenylalanine or tryptophan. The rearrangement joins TRBV6-6 to TRBJ2-7; perhaps TRBD1 as D (6 bases). The germline V gene encodes CDR1 MNHNY and CDR2 SVGAGI (reference sequence). The CDR3 is 14 amino acids. V was shortened by 5 bases and J by 7 bases, with 18 bases between the two germline ends. CDR3 sequence (DNA): TGTGCCAGCAGTATTGACAGGCTCGGGTGGGAGCAGTACCTC. It translates to CASSIDRLGWEQYL.

This chain joins TRBV19 and TRBJ1-5; tentative D call: TRBD1 (5 bases). The V end was cut by 2 bases, the J end by 0 bases, with 14 bases between. Germline V lookup: CDR1 LNHDA, CDR2 SQIVND (reference sequence). The CDR3 is made up of 17 amino acids. The CDR3 here is CASSITHRGYSNQPQHF. In nucleotides, the CDR3 is TGTGCCAGTAGTATAACCCACCGGGGGTATAGCAATCAGCCCCAGCATTTT.

V gene TRBV4-1 combines with J gene TRBJ2-7; 9 bases are a match to TRBD2. V lost 1 base, J lost 4 bases, and 5 bases stayed unmatched. This CDR3 is built from 15 residues. Germline CDR1 and CDR2: MGHRA and YSYEKL. The CDR3 nucleotides read TGCGCCAGCAGCCAAGTCGAGACTAGCGGTTACGAGCAGTACTTC. Amino acids: CASSQVETSGYEQYF.

The V and J genes are TRBV12-1 and TRBJ1-1. TRBV12-1 is recorded as a pseudogene. CDR3 size: 14 residues. The CDR3 loop is CASSFNPLNTEAFF. CDR3 sequence (DNA): TGTGCCAGCAGCTTTAATCCGTTGAACACTGAAGCTTTCTTT.

The chain is built from TRBV11-2 and TRBJ2-2; 9 bases line up with TRBD2. Germline assignment: CDR1 SGHAT and CDR2 FQNNGV. V shed 8 bases and J 0 bases; nucleotides not matched to a gene: 10. This CDR3 is built from 17 residues. This CDR3 reads CASRSLRGGPNTGELFF. The CDR3 DNA follows: TGTGCCAGCCGTTCATTGCGGGGGGGCCCGAACACCGGGGAGCTGTTTTTT.

The CDR3 spells CASSVQGRRETQYF. DNA of the CDR3: TGTGCCAGCAGCGTACAGGGTAGAAGAGAGACCCAGTACTTC. The rearrangement links TRBV6-5 to TRBJ2-5; possible D gene TRBD1, 6 bases. Looked up from germline, CDR1 is MNHEY and CDR2 is SVGAGI. The CDR3 extends over 14 amino acids. Trimming left V 6 bases short and J 4 bases short, with 15 bases between.

The chain couples TRBV5-6 to TRBJ1-2, with no clear D. Germline values: CDR1 SGHDT, CDR2 YYEEEE. Deletions cut 4 bases from V and 8 bases from J, with 18 bases between. The CDR3 spans 14 residues. Here the CDR3 reads CASSRLALSGGYTF. The DNA for the CDR3 is TGTGCCAGCAGCCGACTCGCCCTAAGTGGCGGCTACACCTTC.

The chain links TRBV30 to TRBJ2-5, with 8 nucleotides matching TRBD2. CDR3 length: 13 amino acids. The V segment lost 0 bases and the J segment 5 bases; nucleotides outside the gene matches: 2. Germline loops: CDR1 GTSNPN, CDR2 SVGIG (reference sequence). The CDR3, as DNA: TGTGCCTGGAGTGTACGCGGGGGGGAGACCCAGTACTTC. It yields the protein CAWSVRGGETQYF.

This chain joins TRBV9 and TRBJ1-4, with 10 positions matching TRBD1. The CDR3 runs to 16 residues. Germline CDR1 is SGDLS and CDR2 is YYNGEE. V shed 2 bases, J shed 5 bases, and the junction held 6 bases outside the gene matches. CDR3 sequence: CASSVLPGQGNEKLFF. Here the CDR3 DNA reads TGTGCCAGCAGCGTGCTCCCGGGACAGGGGAATGAAAAACTGTTTTTT.

V and J are TRBV2 and TRBJ1-5, with D possibly being TRBD1 (5 bases). The CDR3 spans 13 residues. Germline V gene lookup returns CDR1 SNHLY and CDR2 FYNNEI. V lost 8 bases, J lost 3 bases, and 11 bases lay in between. The CDR3 region is CASGGGNNQPQHF. CDR3 in DNA: TGTGCCAGCGGGGGGGGAAACAATCAGCCCCAGCATTTT.

The genes are TRBV25-1 and TRBJ1-1; D call uncertain. The germline V and J ends were trimmed by 2 bases and 1 base, with 14 bases remaining between them. The germline V gene encodes CDR1 MGHDK and CDR2 SYGVNS. The CDR3 is 16 residues long. CDR3 sequence: CASSEHGMCTNTEAFF. The CDR3 DNA reads as TGTGCCAGCAGTGAACACGGGATGTGTACGAACACTGAAGCTTTCTTT.

The chain is built from TRBV6-1 and TRBJ2-7, with TRBD1 matching 9 bases. J was trimmed by 2 bases and V by 7 bases; bases with no gene match: 9. Germline values: CDR1 MNHNS, CDR2 SASEGT. The CDR3 is 15 residues long. Written as DNA, the CDR3 is TGTGCCAGCACCGACCGACAGGGGGGAACCTACGAGCAGTACTTC. Protein: CASTDRQGGTYEQYF.

This clone has a handful of counts. The chain recombines TRBV4-3 with TRBJ1-2, with D possibly TRBD1 on 5 matching bases. The germline CDR1 and CDR2 sequences are LGHNA and YSLEER. Deletions cut 3 bases from V and 8 bases from J, with 7 bases between. The CDR3 has 11 amino acids. The CDR3 sequence is CASSHQGGYTF. The CDR3 DNA reads as TGCGCCAGCAGCCACCAGGGCGGCTACACCTTC.

The V and J genes are TRBV27 and TRBJ2-2; a possible D gene is TRBD1 (6 bases). The CDR3 consists of 15 residues. Germline V gives CDR1 MNHEY, CDR2 SMNVEV (reference sequence). Trimming removed 4 bases from V and 4 bases from J, with 13 bases in between. This CDR3 reads CASSSDRWGTGELFF. The CDR3, as DNA: TGTGCCAGCAGTTCGGACAGATGGGGCACCGGGGAGCTGTTTTTT.

The chain recombines TRBV4-3 with TRBJ2-2; TRBD2 is a possible D gene (5 bases). The CDR3 has 13 residues. V dropped 4 bases and J dropped 11 bases, with 14 bases sitting between them. Germline V gene data show CDR1 as LGHNA and CDR2 as YSLEER. The CDR3 is CASSLGFAGELFF. As DNA, the CDR3 is TGCGCCAGCAGCCTTGGGTTCGCGGGCGAGCTGTTTTTT.

This chain joins TRBV6-1 and TRBJ2-7; a weak D match, TRBD2 (6 bases). The CDR3 runs 13 residues. Between the trimmed V and J ends, which lost 1 base and 5 bases, there was a span of 9 bases. Germline loops: CDR1 MNHNS, CDR2 SASEGT. Here the CDR3 reads CASSEGREDEQYF. The CDR3 DNA reads TGTGCCAGCAGTGAAGGCAGGGAGGACGAGCAGTACTTC.

The chain recombines TRBV18 with TRBJ1-1; 8 positions agree with TRBD1. V lost 3 bases and J lost 6; bases outside the gene matches: 12. The CDR3 extends over 16 amino acids. Germline V gene sequence: CDR1 KGHSH, CDR2 LQKENI. CDR3 sequence (DNA): TGTGCCAGCTCACCTTCGAAACAGGGGGTAGGGGCTGAAGCTTTCTTT. It translates to CASSPSKQGVGAEAFF.

This rearrangement joins TRBV19 to TRBJ1-1; D is ambiguous. This CDR3 is 11 amino acids long. V lost 7 bases, J lost 9 bases, and 12 bases lay in between. Germline assignment: CDR1 LNHDA and CDR2 SQIVND (reference sequence). In DNA form, the CDR3 reads TGTGCCAGTAAATGGAGTCGCCAAGCTTTCTTT. The encoded protein is CASKWSRQAFF.

The chain links TRBV15 to TRBJ1-4; no firm D call. The germline V and J ends were trimmed by 8 bases and 0 bases, with 13 bases remaining between them. Germline CDR1 reads LNHNV; CDR2 reads YYDKDF (reference sequence). There are 15 residues in the CDR3. This CDR3 is CATSVQLATNEKLFF. For the CDR3, the DNA is TGTGCCACCTCTGTCCAACTTGCAACTAATGAAAAACTGTTTTTT.

The chain recombines TRBV7-2 with TRBJ1-1, with 8 bases matching TRBD1. V dropped 5 bases and J dropped 2; count of bases not matched to a gene: 13. Germline V gene lookup returns CDR1 SGHTA and CDR2 FQGNSA. This CDR3 spans 17 amino acids. The CDR3 nucleotides read TGTGCCAGCAGCCCGGCAGGGGGCGGGTTGGAAAACACTGAAGCTTTCTTT. It codes for CASSPAGGGLENTEAFF.

The V call is TRBV30, the J call TRBJ1-4; 10 bases align to TRBD1. J lost 7 bases, V lost 5 bases, and 7 bases had no gene match. The CDR3 consists of 14 residues. In germline, CDR1 is GTSNPN, CDR2 SVGIG (reference sequence). CDR3 protein: CAWASGQGREKLFF. The CDR3 DNA is TGTGCCTGGGCCTCGGGACAGGGGCGTGAAAAACTGTTTTTT. Full variable domain (outside the CDR3, taken from reference TRBV30 and TRBJ1-4): SQTIHQWPATLVQPVGSPLSLECTVEGTSNPNLYWYRQAAGRGLQLLFYSVGIGQISSEVPQNLSASRPQDRQFILSSKKLLLSDSGFYLCAWASGQGREKLFFGSGTQLSVL.

CDR3 in DNA: TGTGCCAGCAGCTTAGCGGGGATAGCGGGCCTAAGCACAGATACGCAGTATTTT. It specifies CASSLAGIAGLSTDTQYF. This sequence joins TRBV7-2 and TRBJ2-3; 7 bases agree with TRBD2. This CDR3 comprises 18 residues. The germline CDR1 and CDR2 sequences are SGHTA and FQGNSA. V was pared by 0 bases and J by 0 bases, with 9 bases of the junction left unmatched.

The chain couples TRBV5-5 to TRBJ1-5, with D uncertain. V was trimmed by 0 bases and J by 1 base, leaving 8 bases between them. The CDR3 sequence is 15 residues long. Germline V gene data show CDR1 as SGHKS and CDR2 as YYEKEE (reference sequence). The CDR3 loop reads CASSLAAASNQPQHF. Here the CDR3 DNA reads TGTGCCAGCAGCTTGGCGGCAGCGAGCAATCAGCCCCAGCATTTT.

This rearrangement joins TRBV19 to TRBJ1-4; TRBD1 matches 7 bases. The CDR3 extends over 12 amino acids. V lost 9 bases, J lost 6 bases, and 4 bases stayed unmatched. Germline V CDR1 and CDR2: LNHDA, SQIVND (reference sequence). CDR3 amino acids: CASGTAHEKLFF. Here the CDR3 DNA reads TGTGCCAGCGGGACAGCCCATGAAAAACTGTTTTTT.